What follows is one T cell receptor (beta chain) and its context. The entry originates in a study of technical replicates of blood from a few donors. Measured with immunoSEQ multiplex PCR; TCRdb has only the in-frame clones, and not every one. The repertoire has about 98,000 clones, around 95% of them found once; the top ten carry roughly 0.2%. The CDR3 runs 14 residues. Germline V lookup: CDR1 SEHNR, CDR2 FQNEAQ (reference sequence). The V segment lost 2 bases and the J segment 5 bases; nucleotides outside the gene matches: 3. This clonotype was sampled from a human donor in good health. The V gene is TRBV7-9, the J gene TRBJ1-1, with 9 nucleotides matching TRBD1. Sequencing used T cells isolated from PBMCs. This CDR3 reads CASSLTGGRTEAFF. The CDR3 nucleotides read TGTGCCAGCAGCTTAACAGGGGGCAGGACTGAAGCTTTCTTT.